This record covers a single T cell receptor beta chain. Antigen: not known. Sequenced by immunoSEQ multiplex PCR; TCRdb stores in-frame clones only, minus some. The data show about 53,000 clones, with roughly nine tenths seen just once and 9.5% to 13% held by the top ten. These data belong to a study of OX40 agonist ivuxolimab in advanced cancers. Findings and caveats of the study: Partly responding patients at 0.1-3.0 mg/kg showed some of the smallest clonal expansion.

CDR1 SGHRS and CDR2 YFSETQ come from the germline V gene. With V trimmed by 4 bases and J by 5 bases, 9 bases remained unmatched. CDR3 size: 15 residues. This chain links TRBV5-1 with TRBJ2-1; 7 bases are shared with TRBD2. Sequencing used CD4+ or CD8+ T cells sorted from blood, obtained in a trial of the OX40 agonist ivuxolimab. The receptor comes from an adult with an advanced solid tumor such as melanoma, head and neck, liver or kidney cancer. The CDR3 DNA reads TGCGCCAGCAGCGGGGGGGTGGACGCACACAATGAGCAGTTCTTC. It is translated as CASSGGVDAHNEQFF.